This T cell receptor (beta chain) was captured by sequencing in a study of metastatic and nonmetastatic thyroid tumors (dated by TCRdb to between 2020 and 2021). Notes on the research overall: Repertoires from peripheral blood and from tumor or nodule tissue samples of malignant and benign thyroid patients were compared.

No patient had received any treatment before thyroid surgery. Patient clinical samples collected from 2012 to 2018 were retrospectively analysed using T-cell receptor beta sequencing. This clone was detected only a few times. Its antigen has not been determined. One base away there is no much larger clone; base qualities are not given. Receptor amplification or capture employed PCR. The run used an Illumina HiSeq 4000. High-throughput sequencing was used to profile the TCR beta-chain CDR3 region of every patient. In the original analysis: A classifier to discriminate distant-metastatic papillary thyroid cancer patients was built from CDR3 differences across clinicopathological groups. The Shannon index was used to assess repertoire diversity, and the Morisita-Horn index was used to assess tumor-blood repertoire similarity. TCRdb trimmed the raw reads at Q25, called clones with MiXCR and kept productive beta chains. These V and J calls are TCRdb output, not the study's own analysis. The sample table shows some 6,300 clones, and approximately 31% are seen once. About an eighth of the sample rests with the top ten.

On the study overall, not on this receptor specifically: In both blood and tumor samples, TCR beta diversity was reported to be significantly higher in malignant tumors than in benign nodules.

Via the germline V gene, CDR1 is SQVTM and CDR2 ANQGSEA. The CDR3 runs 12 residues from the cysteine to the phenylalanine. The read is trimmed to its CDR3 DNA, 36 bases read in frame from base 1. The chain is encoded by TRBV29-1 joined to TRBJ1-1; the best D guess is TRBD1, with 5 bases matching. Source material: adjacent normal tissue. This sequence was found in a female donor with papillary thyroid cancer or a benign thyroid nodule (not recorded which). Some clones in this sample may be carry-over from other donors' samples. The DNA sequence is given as TGCAGAGTCGACAGTCGAAACACTGAAGCTTTCTTT. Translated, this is CRVDSRNTEAFF.